This T cell receptor beta chain was recorded in a study of cytomegalovirus exposure and HLA in healthy donors. The CDR3 totals 13 residues. Trimming left V 8 bases short and J 6 bases short, with 16 bases between. Germline V gene sequence: CDR1 MNHEY, CDR2 SMNVEV (reference sequence). A note on this clone: Its antigen is as yet unknown.

The PCR contained 60 Vbeta and 13 Jbeta primers. TCRdb's copy holds only in-frame clones and misses some; the assay was immunoSEQ multiplex PCR. Here the sample spans 150,000 to 200,000 clones, 75% to 85% being singletons. Findings of the study overall: The HLA-A and HLA-B alleles of most subjects were reportedly predicted accurately from TCR beta sequences.

The sequenced sample consisted of PBMCs. The V call is TRBV27, the J call TRBJ1-1; D gene ambiguous. This sequence was found in a man aged 18 to 35 in good health and CMV-seronegative. The CDR3 DNA reads as TGTGCCAGCGTCCCTAGACGGTCATCTGAAGCTTTCTTT. This translates into CASVPRRSSEAFF.